This TCR beta chain was identified during a study of cytomegalovirus exposure and HLA in healthy donors. Broader study findings: Some segments of the V type, notably TRBV6-2 and TRBV6-3, were excluded as indistinguishable. Researchers catalogued around 150 TCR beta chains as cytomegalovirus-associated.

The CDR3 contains 18 residues. Germline CDR1 reads KGHSH; CDR2 reads LQKENI. The junction had 14 bases not matched to a gene; V was cut back by 4 bases and J by 0 bases. A word on this clone: Its antigen is not identified.

The PCR ran on 60 Vbeta and 13 Jbeta primers. Sequencing was performed with immunoSEQ multiplex PCR; in TCRdb, only in-frame clones are kept and a portion is missing. Of approximately 120,000 clones in the sample, 75% to 80% were seen once. The receptor was derived from a man between 35 and 55 years old in good health and CMV-seronegative. The sequencing sample was made of PBMCs. J is TRBJ2-7 and V is TRBV18; 8 positions agree with TRBD1. The CDR3 is CASSLRAPGQDSSYEQYF. The CDR3 DNA reads as TGTGCCAGCTCACTTCGAGCGCCGGGACAGGACAGCTCCTACGAGCAGTACTTC.